One sample yielded the 6 T cell receptor beta chains listed below, sequenced in a study of regulatory dendritic cells for organ transplantation. The method was immunoSEQ multiplex PCR; TCRdb's version includes in-frame clones alone and lacks a portion of them. The sample lists 30,000 to 45,000 clones; about 93% were seen once. Sequenced material: naive CD8+ T cells from blood. The subset was: CD45RA+ naive T cells. These receptors all come from a human donor in good health.

This chain connects TRBV9 to TRBJ1-1; D might be TRBD1 (5 bases). V lost 6 bases and J 3 bases, leaving 15 bases between the germline ends. The CDR3 has 14 residues. CDR1 is SGDLS and CDR2 is YYNGEE in the germline V gene. Here the CDR3 DNA reads TGTGCCAGCAACCCGGGGGATCTCGACACTGAAGCTTTCTTT. It yields the protein CASNPGDLDTEAFF.

This clone was found a few times. CDR3 DNA: TGTGCCAGCAGTCTAGCGGGAGATGGCCACGAGCAGTACTTC. Translation gives CASSLAGDGHEQYF. The chain couples TRBV6-1 to TRBJ2-7; 10 nucleotides line up with TRBD2. The CDR3 consists of 14 residues. Looked up from germline, CDR1 is MNHNS and CDR2 is SASEGT. V shed 5 bases, J shed 5 bases, and the junction held 6 bases outside the gene matches.

The rearrangement links TRBV27 to TRBJ1-1; tentatively, D is TRBD1 (5 bases). Trimming took off 2 bases at V and 0 bases at J, with 10 bases between the two ends. Germline V gene sequence: CDR1 MNHEY, CDR2 SMNVEV (reference sequence). The CDR3 loop spans 15 amino acids. The CDR3 is CASSLQGLMNTEAFF. In DNA form, the CDR3 reads TGTGCCAGCAGTTTACAGGGTCTCATGAACACTGAAGCTTTCTTT.

The chain links TRBV5-5 to TRBJ1-4; 7 nucleotides agree with TRBD1. Germline V gives CDR1 SGHKS, CDR2 YYEKEE (reference sequence). This CDR3 is 14 amino acids long. J lost 3 bases, V lost 2 bases, and 1 base had no gene match. The CDR3 reads CASSFGTANEKLFF. The DNA of the CDR3 is TGTGCCAGCAGCTTTGGGACAGCTAATGAAAAACTGTTTTTT. The whole variable domain, filled in from reference TRBV5-5 and TRBJ1-4, reads DAGVTQSPTHLIKTRGQQVTLRCSPISGHKSVSWYQQVLGQGPQFIFQYYEKEERGRGNFPDRFSARQFPNYSSELNVNALLLGDSALYLCASSFGTANEKLFFGSGTQLSVL.

The chain carries TRBV7-2 and TRBJ1-1; no reliable D call. The V end was cut by 3 bases, the J end by 7 bases, with 9 bases between. The CDR3 covers 12 residues. CDR1 and CDR2 from the germline V gene are SGHTA and FQGNSA. The CDR3 bases are TGTGCCAGCAGCTTCCGGGTGGATGAAGCTTTCTTT. It encodes CASSFRVDEAFF.

The chain uses TRBV6-5 and TRBJ2-7; D possibly corresponds to TRBD1 (5 bases). This CDR3 has 12 residues. Germline V CDR1 and CDR2: MNHEY, SVGAGI. V gave up 7 bases and J gave up 6 bases, with 13 bases separating them. The CDR3 loop reads CASTEGRGEQYF. In nucleotides, the CDR3 is TGTGCCAGCACCGAAGGTAGGGGCGAGCAGTACTTC.